This TCR beta chain was documented in a study of CD8+ T cells in alopecia areata. Per the germline V gene, CDR1 is LGHNA and CDR2 is YNFKEQ. The CDR3 consists of 16 residues. Trimming left V 0 bases short and J 2 bases short, with 13 bases between. TCR sequencing used cDNA made by reverse transcription of extracted RNA. Some clones are missing from TCRdb's copy, which holds only in-frame ones; the method was immunoSEQ multiplex PCR. This sample carries tens of thousands of clones, 50% to 75% of them seen once, and the ten largest clones take roughly 18%. The sequencing used CD8+ T cells sorted from blood, collected at week 0. The V and J genes are TRBV4-2 and TRBJ2-5; tentatively, D is TRBD1 (6 bases). The sequence came from a human donor with alopecia areata. The CDR3: CASSQDGGRGQETQYF. CDR3 bases: TGTGCCAGCAGCCAAGATGGGGGCCGAGGTCAAGAGACCCAGTACTTC.